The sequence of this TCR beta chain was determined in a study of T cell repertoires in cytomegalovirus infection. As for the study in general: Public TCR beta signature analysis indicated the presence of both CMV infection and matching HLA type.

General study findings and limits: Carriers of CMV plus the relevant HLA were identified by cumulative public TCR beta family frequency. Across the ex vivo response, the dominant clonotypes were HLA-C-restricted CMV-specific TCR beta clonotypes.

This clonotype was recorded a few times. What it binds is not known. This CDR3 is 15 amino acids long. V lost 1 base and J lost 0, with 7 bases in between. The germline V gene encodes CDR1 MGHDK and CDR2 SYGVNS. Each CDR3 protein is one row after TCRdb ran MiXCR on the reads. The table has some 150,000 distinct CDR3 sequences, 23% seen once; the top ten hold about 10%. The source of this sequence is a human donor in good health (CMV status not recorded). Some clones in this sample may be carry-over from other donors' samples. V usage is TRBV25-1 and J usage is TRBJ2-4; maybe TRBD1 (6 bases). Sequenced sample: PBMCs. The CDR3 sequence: CASSEWGLAKNIQYF. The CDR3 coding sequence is TGTGCCAGCAGTGAATGGGGGCTAGCCAAAAACATTCAGTACTTC.